The clone carrying this T cell receptor beta chain was observed a single time. Its target is unknown. Second-dose intervals of approximately 4 or approximately 12 weeks were pooled. V gave up 4 bases and J gave up 7 bases, with 7 bases separating them. The CDR3 is made up of 12 amino acids. The source of the sample is a study of T cell responses to AZD1222 COVID-19 vaccine. Regarding the study as a whole: Only six individuals given AZD1222 were seropositive at baseline.

The protocol was immunoSEQ multiplex PCR, while the TCRdb copy is restricted to in-frame clones and leaves out a portion. The sample has around 200,000 clones, 94% seen once. The rearrangement links TRBV12-3 or TRBV12-4 to TRBJ2-2, with a tentative D call TRBD1 (6 bases). The specimen was peripheral blood, collected 28 days after the second AZD1222 dose. The TCR comes from an adult who received the AZD1222 COVID-19 vaccine. CDR3 in amino acids: CASSWTDGELFF. The CDR3 DNA reads TGTGCCAGCAGTTGGACAGACGGGGAGCTGTTTTTT.